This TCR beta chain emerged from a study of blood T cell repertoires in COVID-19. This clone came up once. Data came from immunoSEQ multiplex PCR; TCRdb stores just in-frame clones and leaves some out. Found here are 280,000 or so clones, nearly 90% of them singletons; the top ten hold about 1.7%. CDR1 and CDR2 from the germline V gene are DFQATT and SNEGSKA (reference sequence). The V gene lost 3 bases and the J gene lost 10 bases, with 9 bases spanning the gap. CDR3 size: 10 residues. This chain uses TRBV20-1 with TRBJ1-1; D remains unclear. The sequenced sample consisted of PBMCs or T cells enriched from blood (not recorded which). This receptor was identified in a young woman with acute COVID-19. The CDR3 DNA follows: TGCAGTGCTAGTGACACACGAGCTTTCTTT. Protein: CSASDTRAFF.